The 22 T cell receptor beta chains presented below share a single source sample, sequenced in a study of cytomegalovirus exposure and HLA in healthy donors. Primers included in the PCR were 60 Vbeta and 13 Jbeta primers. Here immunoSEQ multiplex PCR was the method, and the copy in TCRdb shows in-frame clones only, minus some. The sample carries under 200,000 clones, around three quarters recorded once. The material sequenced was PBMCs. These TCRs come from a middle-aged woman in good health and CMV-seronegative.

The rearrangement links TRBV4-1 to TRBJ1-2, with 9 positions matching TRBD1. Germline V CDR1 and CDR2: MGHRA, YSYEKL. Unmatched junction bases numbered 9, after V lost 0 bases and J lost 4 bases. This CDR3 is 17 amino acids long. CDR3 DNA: TGCGCCAGCAGCCAAGAGCCCTCTGGGACAGGGAGCTATGGCTACACCTTC. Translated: CASSQEPSGTGSYGYTF.

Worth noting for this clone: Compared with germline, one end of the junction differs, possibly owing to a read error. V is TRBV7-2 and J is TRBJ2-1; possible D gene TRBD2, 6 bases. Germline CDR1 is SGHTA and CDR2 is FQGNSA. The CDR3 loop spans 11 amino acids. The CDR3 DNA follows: TGTGCCAGCAGCTTAGCGGGAGGCGGTGTCTTC. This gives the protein CASSLAGGGVF.

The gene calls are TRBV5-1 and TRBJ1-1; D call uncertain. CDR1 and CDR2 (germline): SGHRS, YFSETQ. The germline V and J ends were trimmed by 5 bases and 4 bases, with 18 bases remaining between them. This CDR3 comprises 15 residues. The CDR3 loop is CASRSGSVKFTEAFF. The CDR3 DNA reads TGCGCCAGCAGGTCGGGATCGGTGAAGTTCACTGAAGCTTTCTTT. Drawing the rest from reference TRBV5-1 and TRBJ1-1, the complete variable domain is KAGVTQTPRYLIKTRGQQVTLSCSPISGHRSVSWYQQTPGQGLQFLFEYFSETQRNKGNFPGRFSGRQFSNSRSEMNVSTLELGDSALYLCASRSGSVKFTEAFFGQGTRLTVV.

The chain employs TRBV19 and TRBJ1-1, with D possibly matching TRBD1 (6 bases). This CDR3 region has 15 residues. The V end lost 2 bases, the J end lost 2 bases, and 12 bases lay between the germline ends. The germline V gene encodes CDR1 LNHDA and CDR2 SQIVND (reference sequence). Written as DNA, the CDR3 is TGTGCCAGTAGTATACAGGGGACGGACAACACTGAAGCTTTCTTT. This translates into CASSIQGTDNTEAFF.

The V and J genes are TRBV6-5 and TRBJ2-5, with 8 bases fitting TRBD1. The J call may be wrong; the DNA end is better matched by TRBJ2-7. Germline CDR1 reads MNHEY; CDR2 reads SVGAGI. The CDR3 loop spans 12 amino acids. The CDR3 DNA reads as TGTGCCAGCAGTTCGGACAGGGCCGAGCAGTACTTC. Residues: CASSSDRAEQYF.

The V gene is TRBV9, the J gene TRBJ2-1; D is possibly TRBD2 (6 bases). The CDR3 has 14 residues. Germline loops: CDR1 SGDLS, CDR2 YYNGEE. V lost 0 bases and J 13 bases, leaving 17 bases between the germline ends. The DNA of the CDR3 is TGTGCCAGCAGCGTAGTCTCTGAGGGCGGGATACAGTTCTTC. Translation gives CASSVVSEGGIQFF.

CDR3 DNA: TGTGCCAGCAGTGCCCCCCTAGCGGGGGTGACCGGGGAGCTGTTTTTT. Its translation is CASSAPLAGVTGELFF. The V call is TRBV2, the J call TRBJ2-2, with TRBD2 matching 10 bases. Germline CDR1 is SNHLY and CDR2 is FYNNEI. Unmatched junction bases numbered 7, after V lost 4 bases and J lost 5 bases. The CDR3 sequence is 16 residues long.

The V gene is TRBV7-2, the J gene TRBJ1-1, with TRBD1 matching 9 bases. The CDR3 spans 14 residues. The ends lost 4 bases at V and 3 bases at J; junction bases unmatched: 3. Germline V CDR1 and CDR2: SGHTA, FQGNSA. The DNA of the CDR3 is TGTGCCAGCAGCTCGGGACAGGGACACACTGAAGCTTTCTTT. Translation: CASSSGQGHTEAFF.

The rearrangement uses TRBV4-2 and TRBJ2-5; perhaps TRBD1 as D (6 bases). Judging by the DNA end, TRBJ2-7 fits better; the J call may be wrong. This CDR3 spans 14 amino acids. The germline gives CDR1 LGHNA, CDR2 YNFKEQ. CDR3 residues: CASSQGAGAYEQYF. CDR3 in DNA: TGTGCCAGCAGCCAAGGGGCAGGGGCCTACGAGCAGTACTTC.

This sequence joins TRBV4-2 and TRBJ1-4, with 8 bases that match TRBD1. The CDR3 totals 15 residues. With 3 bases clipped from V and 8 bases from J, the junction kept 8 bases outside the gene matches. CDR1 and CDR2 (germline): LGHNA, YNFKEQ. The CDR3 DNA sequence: TGTGCCAGCAGCCAGGAACAGGGGGTTTCGGAAAAACTGTTTTTT. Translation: CASSQEQGVSEKLFF.

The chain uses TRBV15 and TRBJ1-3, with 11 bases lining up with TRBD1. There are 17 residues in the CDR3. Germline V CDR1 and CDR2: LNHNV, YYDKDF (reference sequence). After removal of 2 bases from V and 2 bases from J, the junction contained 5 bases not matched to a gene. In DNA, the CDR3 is TGTGCCACCAGCAGACCGCCGGGACAGGGGGCTGGAAACACCATATATTTT. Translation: CATSRPPGQGAGNTIYF.

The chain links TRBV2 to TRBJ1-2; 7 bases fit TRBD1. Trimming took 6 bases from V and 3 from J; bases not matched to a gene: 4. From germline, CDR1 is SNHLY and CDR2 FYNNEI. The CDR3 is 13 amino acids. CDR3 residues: CASRQGCDYGYTF. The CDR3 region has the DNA TGTGCCAGCAGACAGGGGTGTGACTATGGCTACACCTTC.

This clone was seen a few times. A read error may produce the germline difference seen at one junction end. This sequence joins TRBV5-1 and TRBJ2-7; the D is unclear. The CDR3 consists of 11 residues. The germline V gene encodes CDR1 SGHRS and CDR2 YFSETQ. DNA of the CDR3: TGCGCCAGCAGCGAAGGCCCCGAGCGGTACTTC. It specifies CASSEGPERYF.

Here the CDR3 DNA reads TGTGCCAGCAGTTTAAGAGGACAGGGGGGCTACGAAAAACTGTTTTTT. Residues: CASSLRGQGGYEKLFF. The chain combines TRBV28 with TRBJ1-4, with 10 bases that match TRBD1. J was trimmed by 8 bases and V by 2 bases; bases with no gene match: 8. This CDR3 contains 16 residues. CDR1 is MDHEN and CDR2 is SYDVKM in the germline V gene.

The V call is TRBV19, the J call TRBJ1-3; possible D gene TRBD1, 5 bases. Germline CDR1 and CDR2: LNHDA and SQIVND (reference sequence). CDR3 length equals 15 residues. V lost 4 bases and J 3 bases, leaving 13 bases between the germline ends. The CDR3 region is CASSTSDSFGNTIYF. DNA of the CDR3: TGTGCCAGTAGTACGTCCGACAGTTTTGGAAACACCATATATTTT.

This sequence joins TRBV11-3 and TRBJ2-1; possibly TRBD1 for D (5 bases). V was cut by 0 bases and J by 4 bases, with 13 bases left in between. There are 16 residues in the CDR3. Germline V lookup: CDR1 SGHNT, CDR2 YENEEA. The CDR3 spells CASSLDQGRVYNEQFF. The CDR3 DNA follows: TGTGCCAGCAGCTTAGATCAAGGCAGGGTATACAATGAGCAGTTCTTC.

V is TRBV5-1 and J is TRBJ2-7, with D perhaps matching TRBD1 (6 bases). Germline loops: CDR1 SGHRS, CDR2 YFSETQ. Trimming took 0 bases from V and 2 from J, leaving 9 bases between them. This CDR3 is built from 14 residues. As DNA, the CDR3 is TGCGCCAGCAGCTTGGGGACAGCTGCCTACGAGCAGTACTTC. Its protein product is CASSLGTAAYEQYF. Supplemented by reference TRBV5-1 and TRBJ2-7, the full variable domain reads KAGVTQTPRYLIKTRGQQVTLSCSPISGHRSVSWYQQTPGQGLQFLFEYFSETQRNKGNFPGRFSGRQFSNSRSEMNVSTLELGDSALYLCASSLGTAAYEQYFGPGTRLTVT.

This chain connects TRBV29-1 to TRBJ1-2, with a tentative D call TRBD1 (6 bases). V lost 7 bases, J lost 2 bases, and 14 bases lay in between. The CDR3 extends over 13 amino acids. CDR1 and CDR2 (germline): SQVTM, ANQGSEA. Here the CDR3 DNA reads TGCAGCGCGGCACCGACAGGAAACTATGGCTACACCTTC. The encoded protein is CSAAPTGNYGYTF.

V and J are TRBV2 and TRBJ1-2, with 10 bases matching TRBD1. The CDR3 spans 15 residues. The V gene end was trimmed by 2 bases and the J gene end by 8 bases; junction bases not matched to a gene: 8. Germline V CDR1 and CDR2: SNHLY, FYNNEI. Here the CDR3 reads CASSEPGQGIGGYTF. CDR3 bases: TGTGCCAGCAGTGAACCGGGACAGGGGATTGGGGGCTACACCTTC.

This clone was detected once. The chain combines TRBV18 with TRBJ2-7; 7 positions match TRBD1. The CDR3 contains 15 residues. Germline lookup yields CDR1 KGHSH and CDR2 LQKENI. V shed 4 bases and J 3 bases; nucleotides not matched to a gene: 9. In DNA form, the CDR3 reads TGTGCCAGCTCACACGGAACAGGGGTCGTCTACGAGCAGTACTTC. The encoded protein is CASSHGTGVVYEQYF.

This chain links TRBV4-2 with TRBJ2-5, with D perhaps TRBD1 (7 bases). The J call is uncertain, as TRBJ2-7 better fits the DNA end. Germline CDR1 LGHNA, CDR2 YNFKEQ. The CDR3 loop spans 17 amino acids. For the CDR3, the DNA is TGTGCCAGCAGCCCCCTTGGCGGGACAGACAACTCCTACGAGCAGTACTTC. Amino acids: CASSPLGGTDNSYEQYF.

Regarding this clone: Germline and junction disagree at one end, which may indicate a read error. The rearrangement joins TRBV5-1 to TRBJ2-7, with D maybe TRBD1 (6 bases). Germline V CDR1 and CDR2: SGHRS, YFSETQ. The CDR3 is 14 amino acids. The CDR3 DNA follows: TGCGCCAGCAGCTTGGCAGGGGTTCTCTACGAGCAGTGCTTC. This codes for CASSLAGVLYEQCF. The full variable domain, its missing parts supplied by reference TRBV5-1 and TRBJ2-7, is KAGVTQTPRYLIKTRGQQVTLSCSPISGHRSVSWYQQTPGQGLQFLFEYFSETQRNKGNFPGRFSGRQFSNSRSEMNVSTLELGDSALYLCASSLAGVLYEQCFGPGTRLTVT.